The TCR beta chain described here comes from a study of control samples from healthy donors and cancer patients. Clones were sequenced by immunoSEQ multiplex PCR, and TCRdb holds only the in-frame ones, with some missing. Seen here are about 410,000 clones, 90% observed once, and the top ten hold more than 6%. Deletions cut 6 bases from V and 8 bases from J, with 17 bases between. Germline V gene lookup returns CDR1 MRHNA and CDR2 SNTAGT. CDR3 length: 14 amino acids. What was sequenced was PBMCs. The chain recombines TRBV6-4 with TRBJ2-1; D call uncertain. The sequence was collected from a man aged 35 to 55 with head and neck cancer. CDR3 region: CASRIWPKHDEQFF. The CDR3 coding sequence is TGTGCCAGCAGAATATGGCCCAAGCACGATGAGCAGTTCTTC.